The source of this T cell receptor beta chain is a study of blood T cell repertoires in COVID-19 (dated by TCRdb to the early 2020s). Background for the entire study: Samples from collaborators originated in the United States, Italy and Spain and spanned both the acute and convalescent phases of COVID-19. Samples came from the ongoing ImmuneRACE study (first 160 participants) plus 1,254 subjects from 6 global collaborators. Nearly every sample came with metadata listing a de-identified subject ID, COVID-19 status, age in years and sex. Where available, HLA class I and class II types were obtained from metadata supplied by the sample provider rather than from assay-based typing. A freely available public database, intended as a resource for researchers studying the immune response to SARS-CoV-2, is where the repertoires were released. Deeply sampled blood TCRbeta repertoires from subjects exposed to, actively infected with, or recovered from COVID-19 were included in the dataset. The prospective study material was composed of cDNA or gDNA derived from T cells, B-cell-depleted T cells, or PBMCs.

In the germline V gene, CDR1 corresponds to SGHRS and CDR2 to YFSETQ. The cysteine opens and the phenylalanine closes a CDR3 of 15 amino acids. Only the CDR3 DNA is retained, 45 bases long and in frame from the first base. The germline ends are 18 bases apart after V is trimmed by 4 bases and J by 7 bases. On the study overall, not on this receptor specifically: Clinical and demographic metadata were provided uncurated, with the amount varying by source and participant.

Participants in the prospective study were aged about 18 to 90 years, lived in 20 to 30 United States geographic areas, and enrolled through a virtual design. Cohort assignment in the prospective study relied on participant-reported clinical history from a screening survey and a study questionnaire. For ImmuneRACE Cohort 3, a participant was defined as recovered based on two consecutive negative NP/OP PCR tests, clearance by a healthcare professional, or resolution of symptoms. In the prospective study, mobile phlebotomists collected whole blood, serum and a nasopharyngeal or oropharyngeal swab from each participant. Participants in the prospective study had the option to provide additional blood draws and questionnaires over a roughly 2-month period. Before DNA extraction, prospective study blood samples were shipped either frozen or at room temperature. In its sample, this clone was seen once. There is no known antigen for this receptor. No much larger clone exists at a distance of one base, and base qualities are not known.

The immunoSEQ Assay, a bias-controlled multiplex PCR, was used to amplify TCRbeta CDR3 regions from genomic DNA. The paper's processing steps were these. Nucleated cell counts per sample were estimated from amplification of reference gene primers within the assay. Sequence reads were collapsed and filtered to measure the absolute abundance of every unique TCRbeta CDR3 rearrangement. For each sample, productive Simpson clonality was calculated by taking the square root of Simpson's diversity index across productive rearrangements. TCRdb provides this immuneACCESS table in a form limited to in-frame rearrangements. Some clones are lacking; in checked studies, under half of them reflect an unresolved V gene, and why the rest are absent is not known. Clonal size and the V and J genes are those of that table, whereas D and trimming came from the DNA. The sample data list 200,000 to 300,000 clones, and about 82% of these were observed just once. Roughly 2% of the sample is held by the ten biggest clonotypes.

Material: PBMCs or T cells enriched from blood (not recorded which). The TCR comes from a woman between 45 and 65 years old who had recovered from COVID-19. The V gene is TRBV5-1 and the J gene is TRBJ2-1; TRBD2 is perhaps the D gene, given 5 matching bases. The DNA reads as follows: TGCGCCAGCAGCGAGGGAAACGTAGGGCCTAATGAGCAGTTCTTC. This is translated as CASSEGNVGPNEQFF.